The 30 T cell receptor beta chains below were found in one sample sequenced in a study of blood T cell repertoires in COVID-19. TCRdb keeps only in-frame clones here, not all; method: immunoSEQ multiplex PCR. Of 300,000 to 350,000 clones listed, roughly 87% are singletons. Sample: PBMCs or T cells enriched from blood (not recorded which). All receptors come from a woman between 25 and 40 years old who had recovered from COVID-19.

The gene calls are TRBV29-1 and TRBJ2-7; D not certain. The CDR3 is 11 residues long. Germline-derived CDR1 and CDR2 are SQVTM and ANQGSEA. V lost 4 bases to trimming and J lost 2 bases, with 6 bases between them. The CDR3 sequence: CSVAQTYEQYF. The CDR3 DNA is TGCAGCGTTGCACAGACCTACGAGCAGTACTTC.

The chain couples TRBV6-5 to TRBJ2-1; TRBD1 aligns across 8 bases. Germline-derived CDR1 and CDR2 are MNHEY and SVGAGI. The CDR3 sequence is 12 residues long. The J segment lost 7 bases and the V segment lost 6 bases, leaving 2 bases of the junction unmatched. The CDR3 nucleotides are TGTGCCAGCAGCCGACAGGGGAATGAGCAGTTCTTC. Protein: CASSRQGNEQFF.

The rearrangement uses TRBV2 and TRBJ2-1; TRBD1 matches 9 bases. Trimming at V came to 7 bases and at J to 7 bases, leaving 5 bases not matched to a gene. This CDR3 contains 13 residues. Germline V gives CDR1 SNHLY, CDR2 FYNNEI. CDR3 sequence (DNA): TGTGCCAGCACCGGACAGGGGTTGAATGAGCAGTTCTTC. Translated, it gives CASTGQGLNEQFF.

The chain combines TRBV5-1 with TRBJ2-2; tentatively, D is TRBD1 (5 bases). The germline V gene encodes CDR1 SGHRS and CDR2 YFSETQ. This CDR3 is built from 16 residues. The V end lost 0 bases, the J end lost 0 bases, and 9 bases lay between the germline ends. CDR3 coding DNA: TGCGCCAGCAGCTTGGGCGGACACTCGAACACCGGGGAGCTGTTTTTT. Protein product: CASSLGGHSNTGELFF. The complete variable domain, with remaining parts taken from reference TRBV5-1 and TRBJ2-2, reads KAGVTQTPRYLIKTRGQQVTLSCSPISGHRSVSWYQQTPGQGLQFLFEYFSETQRNKGNFPGRFSGRQFSNSRSEMNVSTLELGDSALYLCASSLGGHSNTGELFFGEGSRLTVL.

This clone showed up just once. DNA of the CDR3: TGTGCCAGCAGCCGGGACAGGGGTCCTCAGGATGAAAAACTGTTTTTT. Protein product: CASSRDRGPQDEKLFF. This chain joins TRBV7-9 and TRBJ1-4, with 10 bases that match TRBD1. Germline CDR1 SEHNR, CDR2 FQNEAQ (reference sequence). V gave up 5 bases and J gave up 6 bases; unmatched junction bases: 9. The CDR3 is 16 amino acids. The full variable domain, in which reference TRBV7-9 and TRBJ1-4 provide the parts outside the CDR3, is DTGVSQNPRHKITKRGQNVTFRCDPISEHNRLYWYRQTLGQGPEFLTYFQNEAQLEKSRLLSDRFSAERPKGSFSTLEIQRTEQGDSAMYLCASSRDRGPQDEKLFFGSGTQLSVL.

The chain recombines TRBV5-1 with TRBJ2-7, with 9 bases fitting TRBD1. Trimming removed 1 base from V and 6 bases from J; junction bases left unmatched: 14. The CDR3 runs 17 residues. CDR1 and CDR2 (germline): SGHRS, YFSETQ. The CDR3 here is CASSLRSMGQGVGEQYF. In nucleotides, the CDR3 is TGCGCCAGCAGCTTGAGGAGTATGGGACAGGGAGTCGGCGAGCAGTACTTC.

At least ten counts were recorded for this clone. The chain carries TRBV19 and TRBJ1-1; a weak D match, TRBD1 (5 bases). The CDR3 is 15 residues long. Trimming removed 4 bases at V and 2 bases at J, with 14 bases between. Germline CDR1 and CDR2: LNHDA and SQIVND (reference sequence). CDR3 residues: CASSTSRAFNTEAFF. The CDR3 DNA follows: TGTGCCAGTAGTACCTCCAGGGCCTTTAACACTGAAGCTTTCTTT.

The V and J genes are TRBV5-8 and TRBJ1-5, with D unresolved. The CDR3 loop spans 15 amino acids. V was pared by 7 bases and J by 6 bases, with 20 bases between. Germline V gene lookup returns CDR1 SGHTS and CDR2 YDEGEE. The CDR3 reads CASDLGDRISQPQHF. The CDR3 DNA reads TGTGCCAGCGACCTGGGCGATCGAATTAGTCAGCCCCAGCATTTT. The complete variable domain, with remaining parts taken from reference TRBV5-8 and TRBJ1-5, reads EAGVTQSPTHLIKTRGQQATLRCSPISGHTSVYWYQQALGLGLQFLLWYDEGEERNRGNFPPRFSGRQFPNYSSELNVNALELEDSALYLCASDLGDRISQPQHFGDGTRLSIL.

The rearrangement uses TRBV29-1 and TRBJ2-1; 12 bases align to TRBD1. V lost 3 bases, J lost 9 bases, and 9 bases stayed unmatched. The germline V gene has CDR1 SQVTM and CDR2 ANQGSEA. CDR3 size: 15 residues. Written as DNA, the CDR3 is TGCAGCGTTGAGGAGGGACAGGGGGCTGGTGGTGAGCAGTTCTTC. It codes for CSVEEGQGAGGEQFF.

The chain combines TRBV5-1 with TRBJ2-3; the match to TRBD1 covers 11 bases. Germline V gene lookup returns CDR1 SGHRS and CDR2 YFSETQ. The CDR3 contains 15 residues. V lost 4 bases to trimming and J lost 4 bases; unmatched junction nucleotides: 5. The CDR3 loop is CASSGTGGDADTQYF. The CDR3 region has the DNA TGCGCCAGCAGCGGGACAGGGGGTGACGCAGATACGCAGTATTTT. Variable domain in full (rest from reference TRBV5-1 and TRBJ2-3): KAGVTQTPRYLIKTRGQQVTLSCSPISGHRSVSWYQQTPGQGLQFLFEYFSETQRNKGNFPGRFSGRQFSNSRSEMNVSTLELGDSALYLCASSGTGGDADTQYFGPGTRLTVL.

V is TRBV4-1 and J is TRBJ2-5; D is undetermined. Germline V gene sequence: CDR1 MGHRA, CDR2 YSYEKL. The germline V and J ends were trimmed by 0 bases and 1 base, with 3 bases remaining between them. The CDR3 consists of 13 residues. DNA for the CDR3: TGCGCCAGCAGCCAAGAGAGCCAAGAGACCCAGTACTTC. It encodes CASSQESQETQYF.

The chain combines TRBV28 with TRBJ1-2, with TRBD1 matching over 7 bases. This CDR3 comprises 13 residues. After removal of 4 bases from V and 4 bases from J, the junction contained 3 bases not matched to a gene. The germline gives CDR1 MDHEN, CDR2 SYDVKM. CDR3 coding DNA: TGTGCCAGCAGTTCGACAGGGTCCTATGGCTACACCTTC. Residues: CASSSTGSYGYTF.

This rearrangement joins TRBV27 to TRBJ1-6, with D maybe TRBD1 (6 bases). Between the trimmed V and J ends, which lost 3 bases and 9 bases, there was a span of 15 bases. The CDR3 runs to 15 residues. The germline V gene has CDR1 MNHEY and CDR2 SMNVEV (reference sequence). The CDR3 spells CASSFLGGGSSPLHF. The CDR3 DNA is TGTGCCAGCAGTTTTCTTGGGGGCGGAAGTTCACCCCTCCACTTT.

The gene calls are TRBV4-3 and TRBJ1-4; no clear D gene. Germline V gene lookup returns CDR1 LGHNA and CDR2 YSLEER. The CDR3 extends over 15 amino acids. V was clipped by 6 bases and J by 5 bases, with 16 bases between them. The CDR3 DNA reads as TGCGCCAGCAGTCAACTCCCCGGAGACAATGAAAAACTGTTTTTT. Translated: CASSQLPGDNEKLFF.

A note on this clone: An end of the junction differs from the germline gene, which may be a read error. The gene calls are TRBV11-2 and TRBJ2-7; perhaps TRBD1 as D (5 bases). The CDR3 covers 12 residues. Germline V gene data show CDR1 as SGHAT and CDR2 as FQNNGV. The CDR3 nucleotides read TGTGCCAGCAGCCTCCCAGGGTCGTGGTCGGACTTC. Translating gives CASSLPGSWSDF.

The V gene is TRBV29-1, the J gene TRBJ1-2; D uncertain. Trimming removed 6 bases from V and 0 bases from J, with 5 bases in between. This CDR3 comprises 11 residues. CDR1 SQVTM and CDR2 ANQGSEA come from the germline V gene. DNA of the CDR3: TGCAGCGTAGACACTAACTATGGCTACACCTTC. Translating it yields CSVDTNYGYTF. Based on the CDR3 plus reference TRBV29-1 and TRBJ1-2, the full variable domain is SAVISQKPSRDICQRGTSLTIQCQVDSQVTMMFWYRQQPGQSLTLIATANQGSEATYESGFVIDKFPISRPNLTFSTLTVSNMSPEDSSIYLCSVDTNYGYTFGSGTRLTVV.

The chain uses TRBV7-2 and TRBJ2-1; 13 bases align to TRBD2. This CDR3 has 15 residues. Germline V gene data show CDR1 as SGHTA and CDR2 as FQGNSA. Germline trimming cut 3 bases from V and 8 bases from J; bases unmatched to any gene: 4. In DNA form, the CDR3 reads TGTGCCAGCAGCTTTTGGACTAGCGGGGGTGATGAGCAGTTCTTC. Translated, it gives CASSFWTSGGDEQFF.

The gene calls are TRBV19 and TRBJ1-2, with D maybe TRBD1 (5 bases). V dropped 6 bases and J dropped 0 bases, with 11 bases sitting between them. The germline CDR1 and CDR2 sequences are LNHDA and SQIVND (reference sequence). The CDR3 has 14 residues. The CDR3 here is CASRDTSSNYGYTF. In DNA, the CDR3 is TGTGCCAGTAGGGACACCTCCTCTAACTATGGCTACACCTTC.

Written as DNA, the CDR3 is TGTGCCAGCAGCTTAGACCAGGGAGATACGCAGTATTTT. This sequence encodes CASSLDQGDTQYF. The gene calls are TRBV11-3 and TRBJ2-3; maybe TRBD1 (5 bases). Germline values: CDR1 SGHNT, CDR2 YENEEA. This CDR3 has 13 amino acids. Trimming took off 0 bases at V and 5 bases at J, with 6 bases between the two ends.

The rearrangement uses TRBV7-2 and TRBJ1-1; TRBD1 is a possible D gene (6 bases). The CDR3 runs to 12 residues. V lost 4 bases and J 12 bases, leaving 15 bases between the germline ends. Per germline, CDR1 SGHTA and CDR2 FQGNSA. The CDR3 sequence is CASSYVAGASFF. In nucleotides, the CDR3 is TGTGCCAGCAGCTACGTCGCAGGGGCGTCTTTCTTT.

The J gene is TRBJ1-1, the V gene TRBV5-4; 10 positions match TRBD1. CDR1 SGHNT and CDR2 YYREEE come from the germline V gene (reference sequence). With 0 bases clipped from V and 7 bases from J, the junction kept 6 bases outside the gene matches. The CDR3 loop spans 15 amino acids. The CDR3 sequence is CASSLAGQGSIEAFF. Here the CDR3 DNA reads TGTGCCAGCAGCTTGGCGGGACAGGGGTCAATTGAAGCTTTCTTT.

The V gene is TRBV28, the J gene TRBJ1-2; no firm D call. This CDR3 is built from 14 residues. Germline V gene data show CDR1 as MDHEN and CDR2 as SYDVKM. The V end lost 10 bases, the J end lost 7 bases, and 22 bases lay between the germline ends. The CDR3 DNA reads TGTGCCACCATCCGAGCGGGGTTGCCTCCTGGCTACACCTTC. Translation: CATIRAGLPPGYTF.

The V gene is TRBV24-1, the J gene TRBJ1-5; TRBD1 matches at 7 bases. This CDR3 comprises 15 residues. Trimming at V came to 3 bases and at J to 3 bases, leaving 4 bases not matched to a gene. Looked up from germline, CDR1 is KGHDR and CDR2 is SFDVKD. CDR3: CATSDGGTVNQPQHF. CDR3 nucleotides: TGTGCCACCAGTGATGGAGGGACAGTCAATCAGCCCCAGCATTTT.

V gene TRBV4-1 combines with J gene TRBJ2-1; D unclear. The germline gives CDR1 MGHRA, CDR2 YSYEKL. There are 17 residues in the CDR3. Between the trimmed V and J ends, which lost 0 bases and 0 bases, there was a span of 12 bases. The CDR3 coding sequence is TGCGCCAGCAGCCAAGATCTCTTAGTGAACTCCTACAATGAGCAGTTCTTC. It translates to CASSQDLLVNSYNEQFF.

This chain joins TRBV5-4 and TRBJ2-7, with TRBD2 identical over 7 bases. CDR1 is SGHNT, CDR2 YYREEE, per germline (reference sequence). The CDR3 is 16 amino acids. With 5 bases clipped from V and 7 bases from J, the junction kept 18 bases outside the gene matches. The CDR3 DNA follows: TGTGCCAGCAGTAGCCGAGGCGGGGGACCTATGGGGGAGCAGTACTTC. It specifies CASSSRGGGPMGEQYF.

The chain's CDR3 is CASSLGAVSNQPQHF. DNA for the CDR3: TGTGCCAGCAGCTTAGGTGCGGTGAGCAATCAGCCCCAGCATTTT. The genes are TRBV7-2 and TRBJ1-5, with D unclear. Germline CDR1 reads SGHTA; CDR2 reads FQGNSA. Trimming took 1 base from V and 1 from J, leaving 8 bases between them. The CDR3 extends over 15 amino acids.

The chain has TRBV19 and TRBJ1-3; 7 nucleotides match TRBD1. CDR1 is LNHDA and CDR2 is SQIVND in the germline V gene (reference sequence). J gave up 0 bases and V 5 bases, and 7 bases lay outside the gene matches. The CDR3 sequence is 16 residues long. The CDR3 DNA reads TGTGCCAGTAGTGTACGAGCAGGGGGCTCTGGAAACACCATATATTTT. Translation: CASSVRAGGSGNTIYF.

This sequence joins TRBV6-1 and TRBJ1-5, with D tentatively TRBD1 (5 bases). CDR3 length: 12 residues. With 3 bases removed from V and 12 bases from J, the gap between germline ends came to 12 bases. Germline V lookup: CDR1 MNHNS, CDR2 SASEGT. The CDR3 bases are TGTGCCAGCAGTGACAGGGTAAATCACCAGCATTTT. Translating it yields CASSDRVNHQHF.

This sequence joins TRBV29-1 and TRBJ2-3; 12 positions match TRBD2. Germline V gives CDR1 SQVTM, CDR2 ANQGSEA. Trimming took 3 bases from V and 1 from J; bases not matched to a gene: 8. The CDR3 is made up of 17 amino acids. CDR3 DNA: TGCAGCGTTGACTTAGGACTAGCGGGGACCCGCACAGATACGCAGTATTTT. It encodes CSVDLGLAGTRTDTQYF.

The gene calls are TRBV27 and TRBJ1-2; tentatively, D is TRBD1 (5 bases). V lost 8 bases and J lost 2, with 12 bases in between. Per germline, CDR1 MNHEY and CDR2 SMNVEV (reference sequence). The CDR3 runs to 13 residues. In DNA, the CDR3 is TGTGCCAGCGGGGGGAGGGGAAACTATGGCTACACCTTC. Translation: CASGGRGNYGYTF.